This T cell receptor (beta chain) was identified in a study of T cells in localized non-small cell lung cancer. The CDR3 loop spans 17 amino acids. Germline V CDR1 and CDR2: LGHNA, YSLEER. V was cut by 3 bases and J by 6 bases, with 22 bases left in between. With regard to this clone: What it binds is not known.

Clones were sequenced by immunoSEQ multiplex PCR, and TCRdb holds only the in-frame ones, with some missing. The sample has 70,000 or so clones; approximately 84% are singletons. Study conclusions and caveats: Sequencing, confined to only one tumor region, leaves heterogeneity possible.

The specimen was peripheral blood, collected before any cancer treatment. V and J are TRBV4-3 and TRBJ2-3, with D possibly matching TRBD2 (7 bases). The clonotype comes from a female donor over 55 with stage I lung adenocarcinoma. CDR3 nucleotide sequence: TGCGCCAGCAGCCAGCGGGGCGGGGGCAGTTTTGCGGATACGCAGTATTTT. It codes for CASSQRGGGSFADTQYF.